This TCR beta chain was identified in a study of shared clonotypes between healthy human individuals. Study summary: Each donor's CD4 naive and CD4 memory cells filled three plates apiece, CD8 naive two, and CD8 memory one. Whole-study findings and limits: In general, naive subsets displayed greater estimated richness than memory subsets did.

Naive CD8 isolation took CD45RO-negative cells positively selected for CCR7 and excluded terminally differentiated effector memory CD45RA+ cells. A note on this clone: Its antigen is not known.

Samples underwent the assay at deep level. Clones were sequenced by immunoSEQ multiplex PCR, and TCRdb holds only the in-frame ones, with some missing. The repertoire holds 800,000 or so clones, with 96% as singletons. Sample: naive CD8+ T cells sorted from blood. This clonotype was obtained from a man aged 30 to 39 in good health.

CDR3 bases: TGTGCCAGCCGAGGGCGCCCCTACGAGCAGTACTTC. As protein: CASRGRPYEQYF. This sequence joins TRBV2 and TRBJ2-7, with TRBD2 as a possible D gene (5 bases). V lost 8 bases and J lost 2, with 10 bases in between. This CDR3 is 12 amino acids long. CDR1 and CDR2 (germline): SNHLY, FYNNEI.